This T cell receptor beta chain originates from a study of blood T cell repertoires in COVID-19. Study information: Samples of COVID-19 (acute and convalescent) were obtained from the United States, Italy and Spain. PBMCs, B-cell-depleted T cells, or T cells were the source of the cDNA or gDNA that made up the material.

The CDR3 sequence is 12 residues long. V was pared by 6 bases and J by 4 bases, with 7 bases between. Looked up from germline, CDR1 is MDHEN and CDR2 is SYDVKM. TCRdb's table, derived via immunoSEQ multiplex PCR, lists solely in-frame clones and lacks some. The sample gives under 250,000 clones, about nine tenths of which show up once; about 6% is in the top ten. The V gene is TRBV28, the J gene TRBJ1-3; D unresolved. The sequenced sample consisted of peripheral blood. The sequence was collected from a man in his 60s who had recovered from COVID-19. In nucleotides, the CDR3 is TGTGCCAGCAGGGGCCAAGGAAACACCATATATTTT. As protein: CASRGQGNTIYF.